This T cell receptor (beta chain) emerged from a study of PD-L1 blockade in urothelial cancer. Study background: Male sex and bladder-origin urothelial cancer characterized about 85% of the 29 patients.

The time point: pretreatment peripheral blood. PCRs were each spiked with synthetic TCR analog templates. Clones were sequenced by immunoSEQ multiplex PCR, and TCRdb holds only the in-frame ones, with some missing. The profile shows about 63,000 clones, more than 80% of them singletons. Whole-study findings and limits: Pretreatment blood TCR clonality under the median forecast improved survival.

This CDR3 comprises 15 residues. V gave up 1 base and J gave up 7 bases; unmatched junction bases: 4. Germline V CDR1 and CDR2: SNHLY, FYNNEI. On this clone itself: No antigen is known for it.

The specimen was PBMCs, collected around atezolizumab (anti-PD-L1) treatment. V usage is TRBV2 and J usage is TRBJ1-6; 7 bases map to TRBD1. This receptor was taken from a man aged 65 to 85 with urothelial cancer. The CDR3 protein is CASSEEGGWNSPLHF. CDR3 DNA: TGTGCCAGCAGTGAAGAAGGGGGCTGGAATTCACCCCTCCACTTT.